This is a list of T cell receptor beta chains from one sample in a study of OX40 agonist ivuxolimab in advanced cancers. Libraries were prepared by immunoSEQ multiplex PCR; TCRdb keeps only in-frame clonotypes and omits some of them. Of approximately 82,000 clones listed, 75% to 90% were seen once; the top ten hold less than 2.5%. The specimen was CD4+ or CD8+ T cells sorted from blood, collected in a trial of the OX40 agonist ivuxolimab. These receptors came from an adult with an advanced solid tumor such as melanoma, head and neck, liver or kidney cancer. Each CDR3 is given with its conserved first and last residue.

>TRBV28
CASSTGTLTGGYTF
>TRBV7-6
CASSLDPYEQYF
>TRBV5-1
CASSLGAGAAEQYF
>TRBV18
CASSPTGDQETQYF
>TRBV19
CASRGDRSRPNTEAFF
>TRBV4-2
CASSQAGQGGSETQYF
>TRBV6-1
CASSEAPGSSYEQYF
>TRBV5-1
CASSPSSPGSRVALHF
>TRBV29-1
CSVITGGRGVGQYF
>TRBV5-4
CASSLAGGNEQFF
>TRBV28
CASSLSLVSYNEQFF
>TRBV28
CASSAPGQTLYSKYF
>TRBV29-1
CSTDFLTGGTQYF
>TRBV7-8
CASSLAGIAGRETQYF
>TRBV7-3
CASSPRTGGEGHNEQFF
>TRBV28
CASRLTGGDHQPQHF
>TRBV6-5
CASSYGTARDTQYF
>TRBV7-2
CASSEGLVTDTQYF
>TRBV2
CASSRPGTGGGAFF
>TRBV7-2
CASSLDAGPGELFF
>TRBV6-6
CASTLGQGKYYEQYF
>TRBV6-1
CASSAFRANPGTQYF
>TRBV27
CASSRFSRGGNNEQFF
>TRBV15
CATSEGNRRGIHGELFF
>TRBV18
CASSPEHDGSGNTIYF
>TRBV19
CASRLKTGGSYEQYF
>TRBV18
CASSPSRTSTDTQYF
>TRBV7-2
CASSWDITDTQYF
>TRBV28
CASRGSRTNEKLFF
>TRBV20-1
CSAQGTDTQYF
>TRBV28
CASSLAGQGKNYGYTF
>TRBV7-2
CASSPDSGGAPGELFF
>TRBV4-1
CASSQAVGRELFF
>TRBV10-1
CASMPGNTEAFF
>TRBV4-1
CASSQEPRSDTQYF
>TRBV5-4
CASSLGLAGGHSTDTQYF
>TRBV7-2
CASSSQGAGGRETQYF
>TRBV5-4
CASHAGRGGMNTEAFF
>TRBV5-1
CASSLVEASYEQYF
>TRBV2
CASRQGRDLDTQYF
>TRBV5-5
CASSLGGAYHEQYF
>TRBV30
CAWSVGLQPQHF
>TRBV7-9
CASSLDTSYEQYF
>TRBV14
CASSQGGTGARGYTF
>TRBV5-6
CASRLAGGPGEQFF
>TRBV6-1
CASSDAGTSTYEQYF
>TRBV7-9
CASSPRSGGPSTDTQYF